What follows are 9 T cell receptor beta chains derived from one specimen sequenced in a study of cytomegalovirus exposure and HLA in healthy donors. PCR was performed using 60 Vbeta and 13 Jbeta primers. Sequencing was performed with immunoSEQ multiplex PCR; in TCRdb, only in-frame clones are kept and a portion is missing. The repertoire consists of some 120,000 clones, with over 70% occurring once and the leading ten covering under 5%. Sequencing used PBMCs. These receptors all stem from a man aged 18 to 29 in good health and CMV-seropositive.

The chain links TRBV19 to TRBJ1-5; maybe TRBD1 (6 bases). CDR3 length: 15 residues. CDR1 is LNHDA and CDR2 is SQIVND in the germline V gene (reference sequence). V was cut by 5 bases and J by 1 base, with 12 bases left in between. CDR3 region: CASSPADRSNQPQHF. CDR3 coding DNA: TGTGCCAGTAGTCCTGCTGACAGGAGCAATCAGCCCCAGCATTTT.

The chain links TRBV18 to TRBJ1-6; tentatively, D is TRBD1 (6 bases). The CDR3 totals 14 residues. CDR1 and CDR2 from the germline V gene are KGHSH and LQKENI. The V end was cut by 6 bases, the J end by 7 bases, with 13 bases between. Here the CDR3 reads CASSAGALNSPLHF. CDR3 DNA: TGTGCCAGCTCCGCAGGGGCCCTGAATTCACCCCTCCACTTT. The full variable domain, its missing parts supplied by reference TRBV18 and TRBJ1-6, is NAGVMQNPRHLVRRRGQEARLRCSPMKGHSHVYWYRQLPEEGLKFMVYLQKENIIDESGMPKERFSAEFPKEGPSILRIQQVVRGDSAAYFCASSAGALNSPLHFGNGTRLTVT.

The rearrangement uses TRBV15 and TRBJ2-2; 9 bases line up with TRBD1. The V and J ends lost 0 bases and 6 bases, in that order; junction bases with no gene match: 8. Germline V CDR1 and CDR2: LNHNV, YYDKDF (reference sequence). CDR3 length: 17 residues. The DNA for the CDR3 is TGTGCCACCAGCAGAGAACCGCCGGGACAGGGTGCCGGGGAGCTGTTTTTT. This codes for CATSREPPGQGAGELFF.

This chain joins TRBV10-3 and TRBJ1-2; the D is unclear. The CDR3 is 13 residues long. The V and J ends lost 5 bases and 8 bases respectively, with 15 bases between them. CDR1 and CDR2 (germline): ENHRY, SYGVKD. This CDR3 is CAISSPGLPGYTF. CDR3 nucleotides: TGTGCCATCAGTTCACCCGGGTTACCCGGCTACACCTTC.

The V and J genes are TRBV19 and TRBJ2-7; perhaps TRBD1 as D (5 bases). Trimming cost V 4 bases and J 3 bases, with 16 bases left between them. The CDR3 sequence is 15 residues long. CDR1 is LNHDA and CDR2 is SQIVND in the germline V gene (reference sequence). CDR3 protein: CASSREQAPGYEQYF. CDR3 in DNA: TGTGCCAGTAGTAGAGAACAGGCCCCCGGCTACGAGCAGTACTTC.

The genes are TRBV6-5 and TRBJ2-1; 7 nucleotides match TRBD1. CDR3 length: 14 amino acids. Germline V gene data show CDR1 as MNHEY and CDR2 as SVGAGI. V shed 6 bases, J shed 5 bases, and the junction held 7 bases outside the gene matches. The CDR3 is CASSPDRINNEQFF. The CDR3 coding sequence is TGTGCCAGCAGCCCGGACAGGATAAACAATGAGCAGTTCTTC.

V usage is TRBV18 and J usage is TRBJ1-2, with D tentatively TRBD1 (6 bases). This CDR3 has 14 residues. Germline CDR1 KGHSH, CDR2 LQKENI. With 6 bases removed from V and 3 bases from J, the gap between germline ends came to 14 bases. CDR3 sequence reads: CASSPTRQDYGYTF. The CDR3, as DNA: TGTGCCAGCTCGCCAACACGACAGGACTATGGCTACACCTTC. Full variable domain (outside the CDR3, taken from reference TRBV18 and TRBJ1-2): NAGVMQNPRHLVRRRGQEARLRCSPMKGHSHVYWYRQLPEEGLKFMVYLQKENIIDESGMPKERFSAEFPKEGPSILRIQQVVRGDSAAYFCASSPTRQDYGYTFGSGTRLTVV.

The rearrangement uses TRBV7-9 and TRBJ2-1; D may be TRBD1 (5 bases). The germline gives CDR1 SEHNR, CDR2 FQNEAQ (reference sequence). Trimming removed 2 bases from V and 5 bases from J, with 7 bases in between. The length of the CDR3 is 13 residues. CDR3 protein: CASSLRQNNEQFF. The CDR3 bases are TGTGCCAGCAGCTTAAGACAGAACAATGAGCAGTTCTTC.

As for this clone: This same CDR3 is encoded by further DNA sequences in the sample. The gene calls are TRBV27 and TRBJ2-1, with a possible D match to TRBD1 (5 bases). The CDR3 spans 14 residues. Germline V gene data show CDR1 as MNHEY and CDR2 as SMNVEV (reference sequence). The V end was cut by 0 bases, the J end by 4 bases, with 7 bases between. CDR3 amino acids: CASSLSGAYNEQFF. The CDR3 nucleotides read TGTGCCAGCAGTTTATCAGGGGCATACAATGAGCAGTTCTTC.